The source of this TCR beta chain is a study of regulatory T cells in long-lasting Graves disease. Time point described: newly diagnosed GD, antithyroid drugs for less than 3 months. Preparation of the TCR library used RNA extracted from PBMCs. Losses at the gene ends were 4 bases for V and 7 bases for J; bases not matched to a gene: 8. CDR1 is SGHKS and CDR2 is YYEKEE in the germline V gene (reference sequence). CDR3 length: 13 residues. The count of this clonotype is one. A far larger clone is one base from this, pointing to a likely read error. CDR3 regions were amplified by Arm-PCR using iRepertoire HTBI primers to build TCR beta libraries. TCRdb re-analysed the multiplex PCR reads in MiXCR, keeping a single row per CDR3 protein. The sample consists of 200,000 to 300,000 distinct CDR3 sequences, over 20% of them appearing once.

This clonotype originated in a female donor with Graves disease. This chain joins TRBV5-5 and TRBJ2-7, with 7 bases aligning to TRBD1. The material sequenced was peripheral blood mononuclear cells (PBMCs), taken at new diagnosis, from a patient treated with antithyroid drugs. The CDR3 spells CASSPTGIREQYF. DNA for the CDR3: TGTGCCAGCAGCCCGACAGGGATCCGGGAGCAGTACTTC. The entire variable domain, with the rest obtained from reference TRBV5-5 and TRBJ2-7, is as follows: DAGVTQSPTHLIKTRGQQVTLRCSPISGHKSVSWYQQVLGQGPQFIFQYYEKEERGRGNFPDRFSARQFPNYSSELNVNALLLGDSALYLCASSPTGIREQYFGPGTRLTVT.